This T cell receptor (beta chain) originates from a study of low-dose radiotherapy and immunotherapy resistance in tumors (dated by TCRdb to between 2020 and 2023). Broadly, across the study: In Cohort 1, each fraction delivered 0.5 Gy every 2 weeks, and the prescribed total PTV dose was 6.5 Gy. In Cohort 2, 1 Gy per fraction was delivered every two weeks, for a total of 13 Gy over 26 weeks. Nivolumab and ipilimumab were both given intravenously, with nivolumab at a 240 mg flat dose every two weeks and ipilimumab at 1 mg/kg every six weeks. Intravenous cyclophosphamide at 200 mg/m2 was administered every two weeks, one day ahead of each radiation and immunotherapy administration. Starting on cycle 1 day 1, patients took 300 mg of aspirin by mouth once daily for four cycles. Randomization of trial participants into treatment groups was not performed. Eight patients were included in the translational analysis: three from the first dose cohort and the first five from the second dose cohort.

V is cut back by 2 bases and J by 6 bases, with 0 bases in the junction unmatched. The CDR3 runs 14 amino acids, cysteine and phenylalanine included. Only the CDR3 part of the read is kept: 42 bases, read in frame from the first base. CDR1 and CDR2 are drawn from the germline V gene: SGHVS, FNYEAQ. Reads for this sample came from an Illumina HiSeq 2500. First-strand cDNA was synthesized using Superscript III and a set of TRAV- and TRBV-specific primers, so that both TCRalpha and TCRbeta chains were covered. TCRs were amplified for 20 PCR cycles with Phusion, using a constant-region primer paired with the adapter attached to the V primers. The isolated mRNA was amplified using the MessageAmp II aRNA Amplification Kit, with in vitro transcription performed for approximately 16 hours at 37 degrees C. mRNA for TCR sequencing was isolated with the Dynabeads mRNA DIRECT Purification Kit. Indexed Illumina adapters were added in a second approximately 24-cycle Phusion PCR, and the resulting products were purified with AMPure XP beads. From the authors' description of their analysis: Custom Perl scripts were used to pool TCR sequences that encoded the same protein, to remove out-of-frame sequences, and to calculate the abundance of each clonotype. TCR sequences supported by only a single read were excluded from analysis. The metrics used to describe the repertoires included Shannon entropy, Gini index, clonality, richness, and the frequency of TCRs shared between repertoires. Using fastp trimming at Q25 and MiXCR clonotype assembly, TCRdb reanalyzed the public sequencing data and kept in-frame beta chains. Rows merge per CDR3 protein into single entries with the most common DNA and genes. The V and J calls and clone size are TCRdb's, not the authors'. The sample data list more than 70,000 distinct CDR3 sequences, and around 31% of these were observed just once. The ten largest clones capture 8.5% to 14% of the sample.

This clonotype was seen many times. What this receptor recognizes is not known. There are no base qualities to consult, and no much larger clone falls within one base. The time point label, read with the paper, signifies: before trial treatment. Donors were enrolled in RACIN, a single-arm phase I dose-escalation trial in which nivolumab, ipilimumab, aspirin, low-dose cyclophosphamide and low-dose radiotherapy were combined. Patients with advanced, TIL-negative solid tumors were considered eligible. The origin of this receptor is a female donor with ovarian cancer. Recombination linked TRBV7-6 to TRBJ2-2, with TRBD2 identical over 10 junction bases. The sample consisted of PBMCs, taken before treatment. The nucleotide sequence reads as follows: TGTGCCAGCAGCTTACTAGCGGGAGCCGGGGAGCTGTTTTTT. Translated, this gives CASSLLAGAGELFF.